One and the same sample provided the 30 T cell receptor beta chains below, sequenced in a study of siplizumab effects on memory and regulatory T cells. Generated by immunoSEQ multiplex PCR, the TCRdb table keeps only in-frame clones and is missing some. In the table there are about 100,000 clones, over 90% of which are singletons. The source material was non-Treg CD4+ T cells sorted from blood. Receptors were obtained from a human donor in good health.

CDR3 bases: TGTGCCAGTAGTGGGTTCTCGTCTGGGGCCAACGTCCTGACTTTC. It translates to CASSGFSSGANVLTF. V usage is TRBV19 and J usage is TRBJ2-6, with D unclear. The CDR3 runs 15 residues. Germline CDR1 and CDR2: LNHDA and SQIVND (reference sequence). Trimming left V 5 bases short and J 1 base short, with 9 bases between.

The genes are TRBV11-3 and TRBJ2-5; D unclear. The end of the DNA is better explained by TRBJ2-7, so the J call may be wrong. In germline, CDR1 is SGHNT, CDR2 YENEEA. The CDR3 is made up of 16 amino acids. Here the CDR3 reads CASSPWVRPDSYEQYF. The CDR3, as DNA: TGTGCCAGTTCCCCATGGGTTAGACCGGACTCCTACGAGCAGTACTTC.

The V gene is TRBV11-1, the J gene TRBJ2-1, with 16 bases that match TRBD2. The germline CDR1 and CDR2 sequences are SGHAT and FQDESV (reference sequence). V was pared by 5 bases and J by 12 bases, with 7 bases of the junction left unmatched. The CDR3 loop spans 15 amino acids. The CDR3 sequence is CASSQGLAGGWAQFF. In DNA form, the CDR3 reads TGTGCCAGCAGCCAGGGACTAGCGGGAGGGTGGGCGCAGTTCTTC.

The rearrangement joins TRBV12-5 to TRBJ2-1; 8 positions agree with TRBD2. CDR3 size: 15 residues. J gave up 8 bases and V 6 bases, and 12 bases lay outside the gene matches. Germline CDR1 reads LGHNT; CDR2 reads FRNRAP. The CDR3, as DNA: TGTGCTAGTGGGGCGCTCGACAGCGGGAGTGATGAGCAGTTCTTC. Translating it yields CASGALDSGSDEQFF.

The V gene is TRBV4-1, the J gene TRBJ2-7; a possible D gene is TRBD1 (5 bases). The CDR3 spans 14 residues. Between the trimmed V and J ends, which lost 1 base and 5 bases, there was a span of 12 bases. The germline V gene has CDR1 MGHRA and CDR2 YSYEKL. CDR3 coding DNA: TGCGCCAGCAGCCAAGTCACAGGCCAGGACGAGCAGTACTTC. Its protein product is CASSQVTGQDEQYF.

In DNA, the CDR3 is TGTGCCAGTAGTATGGCGGAAGGGGTCAATCAGCCCCAGCATTTT. Translation gives CASSMAEGVNQPQHF. This chain links TRBV19 with TRBJ1-5; D is perhaps TRBD1 (5 bases). The CDR3 sequence is 15 residues long. V lost 3 bases to trimming and J lost 3 bases, with 12 bases between them. The germline V gene encodes CDR1 LNHDA and CDR2 SQIVND (reference sequence).

J is TRBJ2-2 and V is TRBV2, with 15 positions matching TRBD2. The J segment lost 5 bases and the V segment lost 10 bases, leaving 2 bases of the junction unmatched. Germline values: CDR1 SNHLY, CDR2 FYNNEI. The CDR3 sequence is 14 residues long. The DNA of the CDR3 is TGTGCCATCGGGACTAGCGGGAGGACCGGGGAGCTGTTTTTT. This codes for CAIGTSGRTGELFF.

V is TRBV10-3 and J is TRBJ2-3; D is perhaps TRBD1 (5 bases). Trimming removed 7 bases at V and 2 bases at J, with 7 bases between. The germline gives CDR1 ENHRY, CDR2 SYGVKD. The CDR3 runs to 12 residues. The CDR3 region has the DNA TGTGCCATCACAGGGTCCACAGATACGCAGTATTTT. Its protein product is CAITGSTDTQYF.

V usage is TRBV28 and J usage is TRBJ2-4; 9 nucleotides match TRBD2. Germline V gene lookup returns CDR1 MDHEN and CDR2 SYDVKM. The CDR3 runs to 18 residues. J was trimmed by 0 bases and V by 6 bases; bases with no gene match: 12. CDR3 loop: CASRPGLAGVIAKNIQYF. CDR3 DNA sequence: TGTGCCAGCAGACCGGGACTAGCTGGAGTGATAGCCAAAAACATTCAGTACTTC.

This clone was observed a handful of times. The CDR3 does not close with the conserved phenylalanine or tryptophan, likely indicating a read error. The DNA is left out, because the CDR3 cannot be placed on it with certainty; the CDR3 is given as TCRdb lists it. The chain carries TRBV7-8 and TRBJ2-7; TRBD2, as called in the table, went unchecked against the DNA. Germline CDR1 reads SGHVS; CDR2 reads FQNEAQ. The CDR3 sequence runs 12 residues, both termini included. This CDR3 is CASSLTGTSATL.

As DNA, the CDR3 is TGTGCCAGTAGTACCGGGACAGGTAACTACGAGCAGTACTTC. This sequence encodes CASSTGTGNYEQYF. This rearrangement joins TRBV19 to TRBJ2-7; TRBD1 agrees at 8 bases. CDR3 length equals 14 residues. V shed 4 bases and J 3 bases; nucleotides not matched to a gene: 5. Germline assignment: CDR1 LNHDA and CDR2 SQIVND (reference sequence).

About this clone itself: This sample also contains other DNA sequences that code for the same CDR3. The CDR3 sequence is CASSFSGSSYNEQFF. For the CDR3, the DNA is TGTGCCAGCAGCTTTAGCGGGAGTTCCTACAATGAGCAGTTCTTC. This chain joins TRBV7-2 and TRBJ2-1, with 9 bases lining up with TRBD2. The junction had 1 base not matched to a gene; V was cut back by 3 bases and J by 1 base. The CDR3 extends over 15 amino acids. Germline V gene data show CDR1 as SGHTA and CDR2 as FQGNSA.

The rearrangement links TRBV10-3 to TRBJ2-3; 11 bases align to TRBD2. The germline CDR1 and CDR2 sequences are ENHRY and SYGVKD. Trimming cost V 7 bases and J 5 bases; bases outside gene matches: 5. The CDR3 loop spans 14 amino acids. CDR3 residues: CAINQLAGVDTQYF. For the CDR3, the DNA is TGTGCCATCAACCAACTAGCGGGAGTAGATACGCAGTATTTT.

This chain links TRBV10-3 with TRBJ1-1, with D perhaps matching TRBD1 (6 bases). The CDR3 contains 15 residues. The germline gives CDR1 ENHRY, CDR2 SYGVKD. V shed 7 bases and J shed 1 base, with 16 bases lying between them. This CDR3 reads CAITERGAENTEAFF. CDR3 coding DNA: TGTGCCATCACTGAAAGGGGGGCCGAGAACACTGAAGCTTTCTTT.

The J gene is TRBJ2-2, the V gene TRBV6-6; 9 bases are a match to TRBD2. The CDR3 contains 16 residues. CDR1 is MNHNY and CDR2 is SVGAGI in the germline V gene (reference sequence). After removal of 6 bases from V and 4 bases from J, the junction contained 9 bases not matched to a gene. The CDR3 nucleotides read TGTGCCAGCAGATCCCCCGGGACTAGCTCCACCGGGGAGCTGTTTTTT. Protein: CASRSPGTSSTGELFF.

The chain uses TRBV19 and TRBJ2-1, with 7 bases fitting TRBD1. J was trimmed by 1 base and V by 6 bases; bases with no gene match: 3. Looked up from germline, CDR1 is LNHDA and CDR2 is SQIVND (reference sequence). The CDR3 has 14 amino acids. The CDR3 here is CASRRGPSYNEQFF. In DNA, the CDR3 is TGTGCCAGTAGGAGGGGGCCGTCCTACAATGAGCAGTTCTTC. Using reference TRBV19 and TRBJ2-1 for the parts outside the CDR3, the full variable domain is DGGITQSPKYLFRKEGQNVTLSCEQNLNHDAMYWYRQDPGQGLRLIYYSQIVNDFQKGDIAEGYSVSREKKESFPLTVTSAQKNPTAFYLCASRRGPSYNEQFFGPGTRLTVL.

This chain connects TRBV11-1 to TRBJ2-2, with 8 bases aligning to TRBD1. Looked up from germline, CDR1 is SGHAT and CDR2 is FQDESV (reference sequence). The V and J ends lost 5 bases and 3 bases, in that order; junction bases with no gene match: 5. The CDR3 is 15 amino acids. CDR3 DNA: TGTGCCAGCAGCACACAGGGGGTATACACCGGGGAGCTGTTTTTT. This sequence encodes CASSTQGVYTGELFF.

V is TRBV19 and J is TRBJ1-4; D is unclear. CDR3 length: 14 residues. Germline lookup yields CDR1 LNHDA and CDR2 SQIVND (reference sequence). Trimming shortened V by 7 bases and J by 3 bases, and 12 bases separated the two germline ends. CDR3 protein: CASNLGASNEKLFF. In DNA, the CDR3 is TGTGCCAGTAATTTGGGCGCTTCTAATGAAAAACTGTTTTTT.

The chain recombines TRBV2 with TRBJ2-1; 8 nucleotides match TRBD1. Trimming cost V 7 bases and J 9 bases; bases outside gene matches: 8. This CDR3 is built from 13 residues. The germline gives CDR1 SNHLY, CDR2 FYNNEI. The CDR3, as DNA: TGTGCCAGCACCATGACAGGGGTAGCTGAGCAGTTCTTC. Translated, it gives CASTMTGVAEQFF.

The CDR3 region has the DNA TGTGCCAGCAGCAAAAAGCGTACACCCCCCTCTGGGGCCAACGTCCTGACTTTC. Protein sequence: CASSKKRTPPSGANVLTF. This chain uses TRBV21-1 with TRBJ2-6; the tabulated D call, TRBD2, remains unverified against the DNA. TRBV21-1 is tagged as a pseudogene. The CDR3 length is 18 residues.

The gene calls are TRBV9 and TRBJ2-5, with 9 bases lining up with TRBD2. The CDR3 is made up of 17 amino acids. Trimming removed 0 bases from V and 6 bases from J; junction bases left unmatched: 12. Looked up from germline, CDR1 is SGDLS and CDR2 is YYNGEE. The CDR3 DNA is TGTGCCAGCAGCGTAGGTTGGGGTAGCGGGAGTATCCAGACCCAGTACTTC. The encoded protein is CASSVGWGSGSIQTQYF.

This clone has just a few counts. The V and J genes are TRBV6-1 and TRBJ1-2, with D possibly TRBD1 on 5 matching bases. V was cut by 3 bases and J by 1 base, with 9 bases left in between. The CDR3 extends over 14 amino acids. Per the germline V gene, CDR1 is MNHNS and CDR2 is SASEGT. The chain's CDR3 is CASSDYRGNYGYTF. CDR3 DNA sequence: TGTGCCAGCAGTGACTATAGGGGTAACTATGGCTACACCTTC.

The chain combines TRBV2 with TRBJ1-2; the D gene is possibly TRBD1 (6 bases). V dropped 6 bases and J dropped 1 base, with 15 bases sitting between them. The CDR3 covers 15 residues. Germline V gene lookup returns CDR1 SNHLY and CDR2 FYNNEI. The CDR3 here is CASSADRIGNYGYTF. The DNA of the CDR3 is TGTGCCAGCAGCGCAGACAGGATTGGTAACTATGGCTACACCTTC.

This clone was recorded only once. The chain is built from TRBV11-1 and TRBJ2-3, with 10 bases that match TRBD1. CDR1 and CDR2 (germline): SGHAT, FQDESV (reference sequence). Trimming cost V 2 bases and J 3 bases; bases outside gene matches: 2. The CDR3 spans 15 residues. The CDR3 DNA sequence: TGTGCCAGCAGCTTACTGGGACAGGGGACAGATACGCAGTATTTT. Its translation is CASSLLGQGTDTQYF.

The chain couples TRBV30 to TRBJ2-1, with D maybe TRBD1 (6 bases). Germline CDR1 and CDR2: GTSNPN and SVGIG (reference sequence). The CDR3 spans 15 residues. Between the trimmed V and J ends, which lost 5 bases and 4 bases, there was a span of 18 bases. The CDR3 protein is CAWGPGTKFYNEQFF. The DNA for the CDR3 is TGTGCCTGGGGTCCCGGGACAAAATTTTACAATGAGCAGTTCTTC.

V gene TRBV6-6 combines with J gene TRBJ1-6, with D unresolved. Germline CDR1 and CDR2: MNHNY and SVGAGI (reference sequence). This CDR3 has 16 residues. The ends were cut back, 0 bases at V and 5 bases at J, with 11 bases in the middle. In nucleotides, the CDR3 is TGTGCCAGCAGTTACTCGACGGCGGGAGATAATTCACCCCTCCACTTT. It encodes CASSYSTAGDNSPLHF.

V is TRBV28 and J is TRBJ2-3, with 9 positions matching TRBD1. Per germline, CDR1 MDHEN and CDR2 SYDVKM. V shed 6 bases and J 3 bases; nucleotides not matched to a gene: 7. This CDR3 is built from 15 residues. CDR3 nucleotide sequence: TGTGCCAGCAGCGACGACAGGGGGGCAACAGATACGCAGTATTTT. Its translation: CASSDDRGATDTQYF.

The chain uses TRBV2 and TRBJ2-3; D gene unclear. In germline, CDR1 is SNHLY, CDR2 FYNNEI. Trimming shortened V by 6 bases and J by 0 bases, and 4 bases separated the two germline ends. This CDR3 has 12 residues. This CDR3 reads CASRPSTDTQYF. CDR3 coding DNA: TGTGCCAGCAGACCCAGCACAGATACGCAGTATTTT.

The rearrangement links TRBV28 to TRBJ2-2; TRBD1 might be the D (6 bases). CDR1 and CDR2 (germline): MDHEN, SYDVKM. The CDR3 extends over 13 amino acids. The V gene lost 6 bases and the J gene lost 4 bases, with 9 bases spanning the gap. CDR3 sequence: CASSLQGTGELFF. CDR3 nucleotide sequence: TGTGCCAGCAGCTTACAGGGCACCGGGGAGCTGTTTTTT.

The rearrangement uses TRBV10-1 and TRBJ2-1, with 10 bases lining up with TRBD2. Germline lookup yields CDR1 WNHNN and CDR2 SYGVQD (reference sequence). The J segment lost 0 bases and the V segment lost 3 bases, leaving 5 bases of the junction unmatched. The CDR3 spans 17 residues. The chain's CDR3 is CASSDRLAGSSYNEQFF. The CDR3 DNA reads TGCGCCAGCAGTGACCGACTAGCGGGCTCCTCCTACAATGAGCAGTTCTTC.